A single T cell receptor beta chain is shown here with its context. The source of the sample is a study of blood T cell repertoires in COVID-19. Germline assignment: CDR1 SGHNT and CDR2 YYREEE (reference sequence). The CDR3 runs 16 residues. J gave up 7 bases and V 4 bases, and 13 bases lay outside the gene matches. Sequencing was performed with immunoSEQ multiplex PCR; in TCRdb, only in-frame clones are kept and a portion is missing. The sample consists of under 150,000 clones, around 90% of them appearing once. The sequenced sample consisted of peripheral blood. The chain recombines TRBV5-4 with TRBJ2-1; 8 nucleotides agree with TRBD2. The clonotype originates from a human donor in a cohort sampled during active COVID-19. The CDR3 DNA reads as TGTGCCAGCAGCCCGGTTTGGGGCGGGAGGAATAATGAGCAGTTCTTC. Encoded protein: CASSPVWGGRNNEQFF.